Given below is one TCR beta chain in context. Healthy controls were blood donor buffy coats. The data originate from a study of STAT5B mutations in CD4+ large granular lymphocyte leukemia. Study-wide background: The CDR3 'QG' motif was associated with a particular HLA allele among healthy donors.

The data were produced by immunoSEQ multiplex PCR, yet TCRdb's version contains in-frame clones alone and is incomplete. The sample has fewer than 25,000 clones; around 80% are singletons. CDR3 length: 15 amino acids. Trimming at V came to 2 bases and at J to 6 bases, leaving 5 bases not matched to a gene. Germline V gene sequence: CDR1 MNHEY, CDR2 SMNVEV (reference sequence). The receptor was isolated from a human donor in good health. The chain links TRBV27 to TRBJ2-2; 8 positions agree with TRBD2. The sequenced sample was CD4+ T cells from blood buffy coats. The CDR3: CASSLSGGWAGELFF. Written as DNA, the CDR3 is TGTGCCAGCAGTTTAAGCGGGGGCTGGGCCGGGGAGCTGTTTTTT.